This T cell receptor beta chain was obtained from a study of blood T cell repertoires in COVID-19. At the level of the study: In each case, the material was cDNA or gDNA derived from T cells, B-cell-depleted T cells, or PBMCs.

The J segment lost 2 bases and the V segment lost 0 bases, leaving 7 bases of the junction unmatched. Germline CDR1 SGHVS, CDR2 FNYEAQ. The CDR3 is 17 amino acids. Authors' data handling: Estimation of nucleated cell counts relied on the amplification of reference gene primers. The protocol was immunoSEQ multiplex PCR, while the TCRdb copy is restricted to in-frame clones and leaves out a portion. V, J and clone size reflect that table, while D and trimming were determined from the DNA. The sample lists about 670,000 clones, 85% to 90% occurring once. The source of this sequence is a woman between 18 and 29 years old with acute or convalescent COVID-19. The chain combines TRBV7-6 with TRBJ1-1; 9 nucleotides match TRBD1. The sequencing sample was made of peripheral blood. Here the CDR3 DNA reads TGTGCCAGCAGCTTAGCGGACAGGGGTGGGATTAACACTGAAGCTTTCTTT. This codes for CASSLADRGGINTEAFF.